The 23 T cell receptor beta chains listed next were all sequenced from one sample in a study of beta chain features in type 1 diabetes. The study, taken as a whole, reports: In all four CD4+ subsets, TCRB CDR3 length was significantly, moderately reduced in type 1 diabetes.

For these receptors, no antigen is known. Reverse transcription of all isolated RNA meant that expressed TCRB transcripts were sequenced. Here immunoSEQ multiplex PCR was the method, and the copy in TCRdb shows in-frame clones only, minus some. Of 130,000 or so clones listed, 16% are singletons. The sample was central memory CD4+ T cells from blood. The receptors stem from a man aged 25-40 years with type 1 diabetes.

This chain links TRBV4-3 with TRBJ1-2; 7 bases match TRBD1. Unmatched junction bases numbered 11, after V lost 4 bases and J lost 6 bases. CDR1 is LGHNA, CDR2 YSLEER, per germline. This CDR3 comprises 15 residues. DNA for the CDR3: TGCGCCAGCAGCCGAACTAGGACAGGCCCTAATGGCTACACCTTC. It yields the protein CASSRTRTGPNGYTF.

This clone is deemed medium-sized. In nucleotides, the CDR3 is TGTGCCAGCACCAGGGGGCAAGCCCCCAACATTCAGTACTTC. It specifies CASTRGQAPNIQYF. The chain recombines TRBV2 with TRBJ2-4; TRBD1 matches 8 bases. Unmatched junction bases numbered 9, after V lost 7 bases and J lost 7 bases. The germline CDR1 and CDR2 sequences are SNHLY and FYNNEI. CDR3 length equals 14 residues.

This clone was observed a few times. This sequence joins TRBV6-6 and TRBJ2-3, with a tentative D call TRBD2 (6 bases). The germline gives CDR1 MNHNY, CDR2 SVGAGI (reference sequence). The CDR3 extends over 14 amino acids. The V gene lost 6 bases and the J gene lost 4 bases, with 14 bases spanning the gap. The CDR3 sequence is CASRPTGGPDTQYF. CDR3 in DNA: TGTGCCAGCAGACCCACAGGAGGGCCAGATACGCAGTATTTT.

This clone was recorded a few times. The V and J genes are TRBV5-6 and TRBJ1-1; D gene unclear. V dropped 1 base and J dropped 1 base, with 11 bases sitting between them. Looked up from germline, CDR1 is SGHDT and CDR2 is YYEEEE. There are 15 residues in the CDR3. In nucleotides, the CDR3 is TGTGCCAGCAGCTTGATCTCCGCAGGGAACACTGAAGCTTTCTTT. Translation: CASSLISAGNTEAFF.

The CDR3 loop is CASSQEMGAWEQYF. The CDR3 bases are TGTGCCAGCAGCCAAGAAATGGGGGCATGGGAGCAGTACTTC. This chain joins TRBV4-2 and TRBJ2-7; D is perhaps TRBD1 (6 bases). CDR1 LGHNA and CDR2 YNFKEQ come from the germline V gene. CDR3 length: 14 residues. Trimming left V 0 bases short and J 7 bases short, with 13 bases between.

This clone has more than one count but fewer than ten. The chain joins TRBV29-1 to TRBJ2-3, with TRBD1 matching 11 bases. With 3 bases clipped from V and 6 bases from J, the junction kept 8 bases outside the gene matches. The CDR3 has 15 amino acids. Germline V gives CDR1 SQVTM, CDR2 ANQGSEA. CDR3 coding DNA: TGCAGCGTTGACCGCCGGACAGGGGGCTCGGATACGCAGTATTTT. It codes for CSVDRRTGGSDTQYF.

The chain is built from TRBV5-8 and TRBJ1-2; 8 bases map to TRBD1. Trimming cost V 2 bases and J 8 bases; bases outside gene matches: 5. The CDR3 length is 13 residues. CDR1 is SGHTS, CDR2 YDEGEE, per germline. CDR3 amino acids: CASSFGRGRGYTF. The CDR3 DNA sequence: TGTGCCAGCAGCTTTGGCAGGGGGCGCGGCTACACCTTC. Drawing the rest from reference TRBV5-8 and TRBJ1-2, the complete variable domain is EAGVTQSPTHLIKTRGQQATLRCSPISGHTSVYWYQQALGLGLQFLLWYDEGEERNRGNFPPRFSGRQFPNYSSELNVNALELEDSALYLCASSFGRGRGYTFGSGTRLTVV.

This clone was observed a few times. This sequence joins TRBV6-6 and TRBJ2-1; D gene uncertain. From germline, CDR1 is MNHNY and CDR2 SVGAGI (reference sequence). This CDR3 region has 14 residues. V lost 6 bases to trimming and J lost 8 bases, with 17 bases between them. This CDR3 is CASRIRFGPDEQFF. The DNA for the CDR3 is TGTGCCAGCAGGATAAGATTCGGGCCGGATGAGCAGTTCTTC.

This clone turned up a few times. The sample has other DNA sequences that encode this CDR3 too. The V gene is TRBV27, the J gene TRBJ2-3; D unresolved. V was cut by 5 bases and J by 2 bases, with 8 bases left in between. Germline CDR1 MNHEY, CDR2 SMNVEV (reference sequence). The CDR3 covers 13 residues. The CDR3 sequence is CASSGLNTDTQYF. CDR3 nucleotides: TGTGCCAGCAGTGGGCTAAACACAGATACGCAGTATTTT.

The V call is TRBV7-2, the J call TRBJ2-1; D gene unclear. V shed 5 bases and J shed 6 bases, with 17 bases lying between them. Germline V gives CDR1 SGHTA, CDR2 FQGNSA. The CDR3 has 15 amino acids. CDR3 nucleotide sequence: TGTGCCAGCAGCCCCCAGGCGGCCGTGGGCAATGAGCAGTTCTTC. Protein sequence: CASSPQAAVGNEQFF.

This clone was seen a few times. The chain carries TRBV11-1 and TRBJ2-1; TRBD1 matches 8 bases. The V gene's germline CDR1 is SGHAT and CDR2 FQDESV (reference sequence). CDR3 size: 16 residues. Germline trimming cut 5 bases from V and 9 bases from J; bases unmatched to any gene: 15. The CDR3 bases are TGTGCCAGCAGCCCCCAAGCCAGACAGGGGTTGGGTGAGCAGTTCTTC. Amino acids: CASSPQARQGLGEQFF.

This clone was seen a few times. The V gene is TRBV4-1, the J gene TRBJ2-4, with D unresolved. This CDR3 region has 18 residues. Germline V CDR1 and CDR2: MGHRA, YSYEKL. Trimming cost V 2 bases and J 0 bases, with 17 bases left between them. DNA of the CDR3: TGCGCCAGCAGCCAACTGGATTTGCTACCGGTAGCCAAAAACATTCAGTACTTC. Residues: CASSQLDLLPVAKNIQYF.

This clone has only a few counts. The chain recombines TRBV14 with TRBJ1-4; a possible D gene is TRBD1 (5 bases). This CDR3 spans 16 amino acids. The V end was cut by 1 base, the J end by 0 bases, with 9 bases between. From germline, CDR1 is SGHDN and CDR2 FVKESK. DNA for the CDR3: TGTGCCAGCAGCCAAGCCCGACAGTCAACTAATGAAAAACTGTTTTTT. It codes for CASSQARQSTNEKLFF.

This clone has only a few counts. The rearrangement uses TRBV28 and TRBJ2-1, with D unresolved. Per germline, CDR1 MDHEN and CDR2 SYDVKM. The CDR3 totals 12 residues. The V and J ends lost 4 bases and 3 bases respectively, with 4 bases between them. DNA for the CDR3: TGTGCCAGCAGTTGGAACTACAATGAGCAGTTCTTC. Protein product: CASSWNYNEQFF.

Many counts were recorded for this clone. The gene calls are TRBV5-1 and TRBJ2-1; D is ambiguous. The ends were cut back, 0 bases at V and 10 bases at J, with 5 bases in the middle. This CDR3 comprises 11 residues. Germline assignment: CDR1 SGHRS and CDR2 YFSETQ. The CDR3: CASSLEYEQFF. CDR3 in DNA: TGCGCCAGCAGCTTGGAATACGAGCAGTTCTTC.

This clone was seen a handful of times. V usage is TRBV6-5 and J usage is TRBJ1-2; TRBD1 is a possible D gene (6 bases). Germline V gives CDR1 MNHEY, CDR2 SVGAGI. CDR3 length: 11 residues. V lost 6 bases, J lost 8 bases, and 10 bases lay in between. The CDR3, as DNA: TGTGCCAGCAGGACCCAGGGGGGCTACACCTTC. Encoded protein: CASRTQGGYTF.

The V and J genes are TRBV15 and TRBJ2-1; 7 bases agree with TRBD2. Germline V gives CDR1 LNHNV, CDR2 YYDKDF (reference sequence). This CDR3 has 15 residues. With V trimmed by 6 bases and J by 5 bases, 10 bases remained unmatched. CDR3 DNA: TGTGCCACCAGACCTGTCGGGGGGATCCACAATGAGCAGTTCTTC. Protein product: CATRPVGGIHNEQFF.

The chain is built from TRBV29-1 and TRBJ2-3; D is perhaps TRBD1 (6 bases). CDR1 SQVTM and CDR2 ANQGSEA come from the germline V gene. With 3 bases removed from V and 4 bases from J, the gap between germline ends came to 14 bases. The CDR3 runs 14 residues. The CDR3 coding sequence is TGCAGCGTTGATGGGTTACAGGGCTCAGATACGCAGTATTTT. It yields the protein CSVDGLQGSDTQYF.

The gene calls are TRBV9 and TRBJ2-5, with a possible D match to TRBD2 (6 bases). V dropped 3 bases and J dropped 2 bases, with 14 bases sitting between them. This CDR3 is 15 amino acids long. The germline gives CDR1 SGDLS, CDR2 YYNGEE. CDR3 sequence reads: CASSARGSGQETQYF. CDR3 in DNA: TGTGCCAGCAGCGCCCGGGGAAGCGGGCAAGAGACCCAGTACTTC. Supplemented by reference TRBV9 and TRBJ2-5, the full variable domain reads DSGVTQTPKHLITATGQRVTLRCSPRSGDLSVYWYQQSLDQGLQFLIQYYNGEERAKGNILERFSAQQFPDLHSELNLSSLELGDSALYFCASSARGSGQETQYFGPGTRLLVL.

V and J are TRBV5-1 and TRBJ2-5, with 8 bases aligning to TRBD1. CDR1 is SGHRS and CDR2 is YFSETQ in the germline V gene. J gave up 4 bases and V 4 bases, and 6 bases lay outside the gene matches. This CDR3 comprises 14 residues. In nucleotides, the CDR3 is TGCGCCAGCAGCATAGGACAGGGCATAGAGACCCAGTACTTC. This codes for CASSIGQGIETQYF.

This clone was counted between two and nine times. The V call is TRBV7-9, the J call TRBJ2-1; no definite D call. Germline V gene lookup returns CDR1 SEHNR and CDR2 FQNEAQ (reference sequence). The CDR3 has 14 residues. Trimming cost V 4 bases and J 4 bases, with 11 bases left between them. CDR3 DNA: TGTGCCAGCAGCTCCAAGTTGGGTTACAATGAGCAGTTCTTC. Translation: CASSSKLGYNEQFF.

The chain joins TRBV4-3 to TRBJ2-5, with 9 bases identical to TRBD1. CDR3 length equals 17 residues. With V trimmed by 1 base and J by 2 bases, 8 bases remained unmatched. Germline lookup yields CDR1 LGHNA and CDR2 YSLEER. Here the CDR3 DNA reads TGCGCCAGCAGCCAAGGGACGGGACAGGGCATACAAGAGACCCAGTACTTC. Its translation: CASSQGTGQGIQETQYF.

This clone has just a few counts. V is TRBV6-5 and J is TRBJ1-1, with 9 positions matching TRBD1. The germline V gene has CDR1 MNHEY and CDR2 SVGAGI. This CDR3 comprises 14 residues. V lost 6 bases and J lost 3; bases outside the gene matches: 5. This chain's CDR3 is CASSRRTGDTEAFF. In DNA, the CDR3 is TGTGCCAGCAGCCGCCGGACAGGGGACACTGAAGCTTTCTTT.